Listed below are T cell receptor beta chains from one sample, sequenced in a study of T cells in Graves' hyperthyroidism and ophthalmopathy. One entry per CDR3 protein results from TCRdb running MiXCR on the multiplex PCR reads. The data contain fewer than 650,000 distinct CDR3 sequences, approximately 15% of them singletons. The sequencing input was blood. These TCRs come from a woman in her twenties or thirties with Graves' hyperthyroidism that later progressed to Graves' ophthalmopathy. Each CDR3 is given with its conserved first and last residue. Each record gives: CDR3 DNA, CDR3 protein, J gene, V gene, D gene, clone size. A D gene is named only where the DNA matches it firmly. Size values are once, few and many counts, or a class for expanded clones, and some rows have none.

CDR3nt: TGCAGTGCTGGTCAACAGGGGAACTATGGCTACACCTTC
CDR3aa: CSAGQQGNYGYTF
j_gene: TRBJ1-2
v_gene: TRBV20-1
d_gene: TRBD1
abundance: -

CDR3nt: TGTGCCAGCAGCGTGGACACGGGGGAGTACAATGAGCAGTTCTTC
CDR3aa: CASSVDTGEYNEQFF
j_gene: TRBJ2-1
v_gene: TRBV9
d_gene: -
abundance: few

CDR3nt: TGCAGTGCCCACCACGGCGAAAAACTGTTTTTT
CDR3aa: CSAHHGEKLFF
j_gene: TRBJ1-4
v_gene: TRBV20-1
d_gene: -
abundance: many

CDR3nt: TGTGCCAGCACCGCCGGGACATTGGTACAGCCCCAGCATTTT
CDR3aa: CASTAGTLVQPQHF
j_gene: TRBJ1-5
v_gene: TRBV2
d_gene: -
abundance: many

CDR3nt: TGTGCCAGCGCCAGCCAGGGGGTTGCAACTAATGAAAAACTGTTTTTT
CDR3aa: CASASQGVATNEKLFF
j_gene: TRBJ1-4
v_gene: TRBV2
d_gene: TRBD1
abundance: many

CDR3nt: TGTGCCAGCAGCCTCCGGACTAGCGCAGATACGCAGTATTTT
CDR3aa: CASSLRTSADTQYF
j_gene: TRBJ2-3
v_gene: TRBV7-9
d_gene: TRBD2
abundance: few

CDR3nt: TGCGCCAGCAGTGATTCGGCGGGGGCCTCCTACGAGCAGTACTTC
CDR3aa: CASSDSAGASYEQYF
j_gene: TRBJ2-7
v_gene: TRBV10-1
d_gene: -
abundance: few

CDR3nt: TGTGCCAGCAGGCTAGACAGCTTGAACACTGAAGCTTTCTTT
CDR3aa: CASRLDSLNTEAFF
j_gene: TRBJ1-1
v_gene: TRBV11-2
d_gene: -
abundance: few

CDR3nt: TGCGCCAGCAGCCAAGATCTGATTCTAGGGGCCAACTATGGCTACACCTTC
CDR3aa: CASSQDLILGANYGYTF
j_gene: TRBJ1-2
v_gene: TRBV4-3
d_gene: -
abundance: many

CDR3nt: TGTGCCACCAGTTCCCCCCGCTCCTACAATGAGCAGTTCTTC
CDR3aa: CATSSPRSYNEQFF
j_gene: TRBJ2-1
v_gene: TRBV24-1
d_gene: -
abundance: few

CDR3nt: TGTGCCAGCAGCTACTCTTCCGGACAGGGACTGTTTTTT
CDR3aa: CASSYSSGQGLFF
j_gene: TRBJ2-2
v_gene: TRBV5-4
d_gene: TRBD1
abundance: few

CDR3nt: TGCAGTGCCAGGCTTAGACAGGGGGCTTCCTTCGTGGATAATTCACCCCTCCACTTT
CDR3aa: CSARLRQGASFVDNSPLHF
j_gene: TRBJ1-6
v_gene: TRBV20-1
d_gene: TRBD1
abundance: -

CDR3nt: TGTGCCAGCACACGGCAGGGTATATCCTACGAGCAGTACTTC
CDR3aa: CASTRQGISYEQYF
j_gene: TRBJ2-7
v_gene: TRBV28
d_gene: -
abundance: many

CDR3nt: TGTGCTAGCAGCCAAAGGCGCGTTCGGGCGACACAGAGACCGGGGCCCCAGCATTTT
CDR3aa: CASSQRRVRATQRPGPQHF
j_gene: TRBJ1-5
v_gene: TRBV7-9
d_gene: -
abundance: few

CDR3nt: TGTGCCGCGGGGGGGAGTGATTACACCGGGGAGCTGTTTTTT
CDR3aa: CAAGGSDYTGELFF
j_gene: TRBJ2-2
v_gene: TRBV19
d_gene: TRBD2
abundance: few

CDR3nt: TGTGCCAGCAGTTCTCGGAGAGGGGCGCAATACAATGAGCAGTTCTTC
CDR3aa: CASSSRRGAQYNEQFF
j_gene: TRBJ2-1
v_gene: TRBV27
d_gene: -
abundance: many

CDR3nt: TGTGCCAGCAGTACCAGCTCCGGGCCCCGTGGCTATGGCTACACCTTC
CDR3aa: CASSTSSGPRGYGYTF
j_gene: TRBJ1-2
v_gene: TRBV6-1
d_gene: -
abundance: many

CDR3nt: TGTGCCAGCAGTTTATCGTTGGTCAGAAGGAATGAGCAGTTCTTC
CDR3aa: CASSLSLVRRNEQFF
j_gene: TRBJ2-1
v_gene: TRBV27
d_gene: -
abundance: many

CDR3nt: TGTGCCAGCAATAGTGGGACAGGGAGTAATGAAAAACTGTTTTTT
CDR3aa: CASNSGTGSNEKLFF
j_gene: TRBJ1-4
v_gene: TRBV4-2
d_gene: TRBD1
abundance: -

CDR3nt: TGTGCCAGCACCAGGACGGGCTTCAATGAGCAGTTCTTC
CDR3aa: CASTRTGFNEQFF
j_gene: TRBJ2-1
v_gene: TRBV11-3
d_gene: -
abundance: -

CDR3nt: TGCAGTGCTAGAGATAATGGCAGGGGAGGGAACATTCAGTACTTC
CDR3aa: CSARDNGRGGNIQYF
j_gene: TRBJ2-4
v_gene: TRBV20-1
d_gene: -
abundance: many

CDR3nt: TGTGCCAGCAGCGTGGACAGGGGCCACGAGCAGTACTTC
CDR3aa: CASSVDRGHEQYF
j_gene: TRBJ2-7
v_gene: TRBV7-8
d_gene: TRBD1
abundance: many

CDR3nt: TGTGCCAGCAGGGGTCCAGCGGGAGGGTTGTACTTC
CDR3aa: CASRGPAGGLYF
j_gene: TRBJ2-5
v_gene: TRBV12-3/TRBV12-4
d_gene: TRBD2
abundance: few

CDR3nt: TGCGCCAGCAGTGTAACAGTTCGAGAGACCCAGTACTTC
CDR3aa: CASSVTVRETQYF
j_gene: TRBJ2-5
v_gene: TRBV10-1
d_gene: -
abundance: -

CDR3nt: TGTGCCACCAGTGACCCCGGACTAGCGGCTAGCAATGAGCAGTTCTTC
CDR3aa: CATSDPGLAASNEQFF
j_gene: TRBJ2-1
v_gene: TRBV24-1
d_gene: TRBD2
abundance: many

CDR3nt: TGTGCCAGCAGCCCTGTTGACCTCCTTAGGACCTACGAGCAGTACTTC
CDR3aa: CASSPVDLLRTYEQYF
j_gene: TRBJ2-7
v_gene: TRBV7-9
d_gene: -
abundance: many

CDR3nt: TGTGCCAGCAGTACAGGGGGCTTAGATCAGCCCCAGCATTTT
CDR3aa: CASSTGGLDQPQHF
j_gene: TRBJ1-5
v_gene: TRBV12-3/TRBV12-4
d_gene: TRBD1
abundance: -

CDR3nt: TGTGCCAGCAGCTTAGAGCGGGGCAGGTACGAGCAGTACTTC
CDR3aa: CASSLERGRYEQYF
j_gene: TRBJ2-7
v_gene: TRBV7-2
d_gene: TRBD2
abundance: -

CDR3nt: TGTGCCAGCAGCTTAGACTATGGTGGTAGCAATCAGCCCCAGCATTTT
CDR3aa: CASSLDYGGSNQPQHF
j_gene: TRBJ1-5
v_gene: TRBV7-2
d_gene: -
abundance: many

CDR3nt: TGCGCCAGCAGACGCGACACTGGAGAAGCTTTCTTT
CDR3aa: CASRRDTGEAFF
j_gene: TRBJ1-1
v_gene: TRBV5-1
d_gene: -
abundance: many

CDR3nt: TGTGCCAGCAGTGAATTCCGAGACTCCGCTTATTCACCCCTCCACTTT
CDR3aa: CASSEFRDSAYSPLHF
j_gene: TRBJ1-6
v_gene: TRBV6-1
d_gene: -
abundance: -

CDR3nt: TGCAGTGCGAACGACGGGAGTAGCTCCTACGAGCAGTACTTC
CDR3aa: CSANDGSSSYEQYF
j_gene: TRBJ2-7
v_gene: TRBV20-1
d_gene: -
abundance: -

CDR3nt: TGTGCCAGCACCCCGGGACTAGCGGGAAACTACGAGCAGTACTTC
CDR3aa: CASTPGLAGNYEQYF
j_gene: TRBJ2-7
v_gene: TRBV6-1
d_gene: TRBD2
abundance: many

CDR3nt: TGTGCCAGCAGTTTGAAGGGCATGAACACTGAAGCTTTCTTT
CDR3aa: CASSLKGMNTEAFF
j_gene: TRBJ1-1
v_gene: TRBV28
d_gene: -
abundance: many

CDR3nt: TGTGCCAACGGGAGAGGGCCGACAGATGGCTACACCTTC
CDR3aa: CANGRGPTDGYTF
j_gene: TRBJ1-2
v_gene: TRBV2
d_gene: -
abundance: many

CDR3nt: TGTGCCAGCAGTTTACGCCAGGGGGGGAGCACAGATACGCAGTATTTT
CDR3aa: CASSLRQGGSTDTQYF
j_gene: TRBJ2-3
v_gene: TRBV12-3/TRBV12-4
d_gene: -
abundance: many

CDR3nt: TGTGCCAGCTCACCACTTCAGGGACAGGGGAATCCCTACGAGCAGTACTTC
CDR3aa: CASSPLQGQGNPYEQYF
j_gene: TRBJ2-7
v_gene: TRBV18
d_gene: TRBD1
abundance: few

CDR3nt: TGTGCCAGCAGCAAGGGGTCTTACAATGAGCAGTTCTTC
CDR3aa: CASSKGSYNEQFF
j_gene: TRBJ2-1
v_gene: TRBV3-1
d_gene: -
abundance: many

CDR3nt: TGTGCCAGCAGTCGGACCCTTACCGGGGAGCTGTTTTTT
CDR3aa: CASSRTLTGELFF
j_gene: TRBJ2-2
v_gene: TRBV7-2
d_gene: -
abundance: many

CDR3nt: TGTGCCAGCAGTTTAGAGACGGCCAGTCCCTACGAGCAGTACTTC
CDR3aa: CASSLETASPYEQYF
j_gene: TRBJ2-7
v_gene: TRBV12-3/TRBV12-4
d_gene: -
abundance: many

CDR3nt: TGCGCCAGCACCTTGGGACTAGCGGTGGAGTACAATGAGCAGTTCTTC
CDR3aa: CASTLGLAVEYNEQFF
j_gene: TRBJ2-1
v_gene: TRBV5-1
d_gene: TRBD2
abundance: -

CDR3nt: TGTGCCAGTAGTATCAGGACTAGCGGGAGGGCCGGGTACACCGGGGAGCTGTTTTTT
CDR3aa: CASSIRTSGRAGYTGELFF
j_gene: TRBJ2-2
v_gene: TRBV19
d_gene: TRBD2
abundance: -

CDR3nt: TGTGCCAGCAGTTTATGGTCCGCCGAAAAACTGTTTTTT
CDR3aa: CASSLWSAEKLFF
j_gene: TRBJ1-4
v_gene: TRBV12-3/TRBV12-4
d_gene: -
abundance: few

CDR3nt: TGTGCCAGCACCACTAGGGCGGGACAGACGAACACCATATATTTT
CDR3aa: CASTTRAGQTNTIYF
j_gene: TRBJ1-3
v_gene: TRBV7-6
d_gene: TRBD1
abundance: many

CDR3nt: TGCAGTGCTATGGGACTCCCCTACAATGAGCAGTTCTTC
CDR3aa: CSAMGLPYNEQFF
j_gene: TRBJ2-1
v_gene: TRBV20-1
d_gene: -
abundance: many

CDR3nt: TGCAGTGCCGACAGCCGGGACCAGACCACAGATACGCAGTATTTT
CDR3aa: CSADSRDQTTDTQYF
j_gene: TRBJ2-3
v_gene: TRBV20-1
d_gene: -
abundance: few

CDR3nt: TGCGCCAGCAGCTTGGCCTCGCTCGGTGAGCAGTTCTTC
CDR3aa: CASSLASLGEQFF
j_gene: TRBJ2-1
v_gene: TRBV5-1
d_gene: -
abundance: -

CDR3nt: TGTGCCAGTAGCTCCCCGCGACATGATGAAAAACTGTTTTTT
CDR3aa: CASSSPRHDEKLFF
j_gene: TRBJ1-4
v_gene: TRBV19
d_gene: -
abundance: many

CDR3nt: TGTGCCAGCAGTTACGTGCGCGCCCTCGGCTACACCTTC
CDR3aa: CASSYVRALGYTF
j_gene: TRBJ1-2
v_gene: TRBV6-2/TRBV6-3
d_gene: -
abundance: many

CDR3nt: TGCGCCAGCAGCTTAGGAGGAGGCCAACGCACAGATACGCAGTATTTT
CDR3aa: CASSLGGGQRTDTQYF
j_gene: TRBJ2-3
v_gene: TRBV5-1
d_gene: -
abundance: many

CDR3nt: TGTGCCAGCAGCTTAGACAGGGGGAACTACTACGAGCAGTACTTC
CDR3aa: CASSLDRGNYYEQYF
j_gene: TRBJ2-7
v_gene: TRBV7-2
d_gene: TRBD1
abundance: few

CDR3nt: TGTGCCAGCAGCTTAACGGCAGGGTCGGGAGATACGCAGTATTTT
CDR3aa: CASSLTAGSGDTQYF
j_gene: TRBJ2-3
v_gene: TRBV7-3
d_gene: -
abundance: many

CDR3nt: TGTGCCACCAGTCAAGTAGCGGGAGTCTACAATGAGCAGTTCTTC
CDR3aa: CATSQVAGVYNEQFF
j_gene: TRBJ2-1
v_gene: TRBV24-1
d_gene: TRBD2
abundance: few

CDR3nt: TGTGCCAGCAGCTTAGAGGGGGCGGGCATGAATGAGCAGTTCTTC
CDR3aa: CASSLEGAGMNEQFF
j_gene: TRBJ2-1
v_gene: TRBV7-9
d_gene: TRBD1
abundance: -

CDR3nt: TGCAGTGCTAGTCCCCGAGACGGGGAGCTGTTTTTT
CDR3aa: CSASPRDGELFF
j_gene: TRBJ2-2
v_gene: TRBV20-1
d_gene: -
abundance: -

CDR3nt: TGTGCCAGCAGCCAGGCCGTGGGGCAGGACACTGAAGCTTTCTTT
CDR3aa: CASSQAVGQDTEAFF
j_gene: TRBJ1-1
v_gene: TRBV11-2
d_gene: -
abundance: -

CDR3nt: TGTGCCAGCAGCTTGACAGGGGGTGGAACTAATGAAAAACTGTTTTTT
CDR3aa: CASSLTGGGTNEKLFF
j_gene: TRBJ1-4
v_gene: TRBV13
d_gene: TRBD1
abundance: many

CDR3nt: TGTGCCAGCAGCTCCCAGCCAGGGGACAATGAGCAGTTCTTC
CDR3aa: CASSSQPGDNEQFF
j_gene: TRBJ2-1
v_gene: TRBV11-2
d_gene: -
abundance: many

CDR3nt: TGTGCCAGCAGCTTAGGACTAGCGGGCGGCGTGGGACCAGATACGCAGTATTTT
CDR3aa: CASSLGLAGGVGPDTQYF
j_gene: TRBJ2-3
v_gene: TRBV7-6
d_gene: TRBD2
abundance: many